This entry lists 30 T cell receptor beta chains sequenced from one sample in a study of blood T cells in healthy people across ages. Combining a sample-barcoded 5' primer with a J-beta primer mix, a second PCR ran for roughly 7 to 12 cycles. TCRdb used MiXCR to reprocess the 5' RACE reads, holding one entry per CDR3 protein. Of approximately 800,000 distinct CDR3 sequences listed, roughly three fifths are singletons. Sequencing input: blood. These receptors all stem from a man aged 40-49 years in good health.

A few counts support this clonotype. The chain recombines TRBV28 with TRBJ1-5; 7 bases map to TRBD1. Per the germline V gene, CDR1 is MDHEN and CDR2 is SYDVKM. V lost 4 bases to trimming and J lost 5 bases; unmatched junction nucleotides: 8. The CDR3 runs to 15 residues. CDR3 sequence: CASSWETGSYQPQHF. CDR3 in DNA: TGTGCCAGCAGTTGGGAGACAGGGAGTTATCAGCCCCAGCATTTT.

V gene TRBV3-1 combines with J gene TRBJ2-5; perhaps D is TRBD1 or TRBD2 (5 bases each). The ends were cut back, 3 bases at V and 11 bases at J, with 16 bases in the middle. CDR3 length equals 13 residues. The V gene's germline CDR1 is LGHDT and CDR2 YNNKEL (reference sequence). The CDR3 nucleotides are TGTGCCAGCAGCCAGGGGACGGCAATGGGGCAGTACTTC. Its protein is CASSQGTAMGQYF.

The rearrangement joins TRBV29-1 to TRBJ2-2, with 7 bases that match TRBD1. V was pared by 5 bases and J by 2 bases, with 2 bases of the junction left unmatched. This CDR3 comprises 13 residues. From germline, CDR1 is SQVTM and CDR2 ANQGSEA. CDR3 residues: CSVWDSNTGELFF. In nucleotides, the CDR3 is TGCAGCGTTTGGGACAGTAACACCGGGGAGCTGTTTTTT.

V and J are TRBV28 and TRBJ2-3; D uncertain. The CDR3 totals 13 residues. The germline V gene has CDR1 MDHEN and CDR2 SYDVKM. V lost 7 bases to trimming and J lost 3 bases, with 11 bases between them. The CDR3 protein is CASIRDGTDTQYF. The CDR3 nucleotides are TGTGCCAGCATCCGCGATGGGACAGATACGCAGTATTTT.

This clonotype showed up just once. The chain has TRBV27 and TRBJ1-2; the match to TRBD1 covers 9 bases. J gave up 1 base and V 4 bases, and 19 bases lay outside the gene matches. CDR1 is MNHEY, CDR2 SMNVEV, per germline (reference sequence). The CDR3 runs to 20 residues. CDR3 nucleotides: TGTGCCAGCAGTTCCAGAACCGGGACAGGGAGCCCCGGCCATAACTATGGCTACACCTTC. Residues: CASSSRTGTGSPGHNYGYTF.

The chain recombines TRBV9 with TRBJ2-1, with D perhaps being TRBD1 or TRBD2 (7 bases each). The CDR3 extends over 16 amino acids. CDR1 and CDR2 (germline): SGDLS, YYNGEE. V lost 3 bases to trimming and J lost 2 bases, with 15 bases between them. The CDR3, as DNA: TGTGCCAGCAGCGATCAGGGGGGGGTGGCCTACAATGAGCAGTTCTTC. This encodes CASSDQGGVAYNEQFF.

On this clonotype itself: The junction departs from germline at one end; a sequencing error may be responsible. V and J are TRBV5-1 and TRBJ2-2, with D possibly called TRBD1 or TRBD2 (5 bases each). The CDR3 loop spans 17 amino acids. Germline V CDR1 and CDR2: SGHRS, YFSETQ. The CDR3 loop reads CARSLATPGRVTGELFF. The DNA for the CDR3 is TGCGCCCGCAGCTTGGCAACGCCAGGGCGGGTCACCGGGGAGCTGTTTTTT.

The V gene is TRBV20-1, the J gene TRBJ1-4; no definite D call. V lost 0 bases and J 2 bases, leaving 13 bases between the germline ends. The CDR3 is 16 amino acids. Germline lookup yields CDR1 DFQATT and CDR2 SNEGSKA (reference sequence). The CDR3 reads CSARDLAGRTNEKLFF. DNA of the CDR3: TGCAGTGCTAGAGATCTAGCAGGACGGACTAATGAAAAACTGTTTTTT.

This chain joins TRBV14 and TRBJ2-7; D remains ambiguous. The CDR3 totals 13 residues. CDR1 and CDR2 (germline): SGHDN, FVKESK. V gave up 1 base and J gave up 3 bases, with 7 bases separating them. DNA for the CDR3: TGTGCCAGCAGCCAAGTTCCCCACTACGAGCAGTACTTC. Protein product: CASSQVPHYEQYF.

The chain combines TRBV7-9 with TRBJ2-1; 9 bases match TRBD1. Germline CDR1 and CDR2: SEHNR and FQNEAQ (reference sequence). After removal of 3 bases from V and 9 bases from J, the junction contained 12 bases not matched to a gene. The CDR3 sequence is 16 residues long. CDR3 DNA sequence: TGTGCCAGCAGCTTTCCCTCCGGGACAGGGACGGCTGAGCAGTTCTTC. This encodes CASSFPSGTGTAEQFF.

The V and J genes are TRBV27 and TRBJ1-4; tentatively, D is TRBD1 (5 bases). The CDR3 extends over 13 amino acids. Germline assignment: CDR1 MNHEY and CDR2 SMNVEV (reference sequence). V lost 8 bases and J 2 bases, leaving 9 bases between the germline ends. CDR3: CASAGRTNEKLFF. The CDR3 DNA sequence: TGTGCCAGCGCAGGGAGGACTAATGAAAAACTGTTTTTT.

This chain joins TRBV20-1 and TRBJ2-7; weak D call: TRBD2 (5 bases). Trimming removed 2 bases at V and 3 bases at J, with 14 bases between. This CDR3 has 14 amino acids. Germline V CDR1 and CDR2: DFQATT, SNEGSKA (reference sequence). CDR3: CSARSSGIIYEQYF. The CDR3, as DNA: TGCAGTGCTAGATCAAGCGGAATAATCTACGAGCAGTACTTC.

The V call is TRBV10-3, the J call TRBJ2-3; D might be TRBD1 (6 bases). Germline lookup yields CDR1 ENHRY and CDR2 SYGVKD. V shed 8 bases and J shed 4 bases, with 16 bases lying between them. CDR3 length equals 14 residues. The CDR3 here is CAIGYQDSPDTQYF. In DNA form, the CDR3 reads TGTGCCATCGGGTACCAGGACAGTCCAGATACGCAGTATTTT.

This clonotype has more than one count but fewer than ten. The gene calls are TRBV29-1 and TRBJ2-3, with D possibly TRBD2 on 6 matching bases. Germline CDR1 reads SQVTM; CDR2 reads ANQGSEA. The V gene lost 6 bases and the J gene lost 0 bases, with 13 bases spanning the gap. This CDR3 is 14 amino acids long. The CDR3 loop is CSVGDWTSTDTQYF. CDR3 nucleotide sequence: TGCAGCGTGGGGGACTGGACTAGCACAGATACGCAGTATTTT.

This clonotype has a handful of counts. V and J are TRBV3-1 and TRBJ2-7, with 7 bases fitting TRBD2. V was clipped by 1 base and J by 1 base; unmatched bases: 4. Germline loops: CDR1 LGHDT, CDR2 YNNKEL (reference sequence). This CDR3 has 15 residues. The CDR3 DNA is TGTGCCAGCAGCCAAGTTGGACTAGATTCCTACGAGCAGTACTTC. This gives the protein CASSQVGLDSYEQYF.

The chain carries TRBV20-1 and TRBJ2-1, with D perhaps assigned TRBD1 or TRBD2 (6 bases each). Gene TRBJ2-7 matches the end of the DNA better, so the J call may be wrong. This CDR3 comprises 18 residues. CDR1 is DFQATT, CDR2 SNEGSKA, per germline (reference sequence). The CDR3 loop is CSARIAGGVRFVDYEQYF. CDR3 sequence (DNA): TGCAGTGCTAGAATTGCCGGGGGCGTACGTTTTGTCGACTACGAGCAGTACTTC.

In its sample, this clonotype was seen a few times. J is TRBJ2-7 and V is TRBV9, with D maybe TRBD2 (5 bases). Germline lookup yields CDR1 SGDLS and CDR2 YYNGEE. This CDR3 has 14 amino acids. V dropped 3 bases and J dropped 3 bases, with 13 bases sitting between them. The CDR3: CASSATGINYEQYF. The CDR3 nucleotides read TGTGCCAGCAGCGCAACCGGGATCAACTACGAGCAGTACTTC.

The rearrangement joins TRBV27 to TRBJ1-2, with 8 bases matching TRBD1. The CDR3 runs to 14 residues. Trimming at V came to 8 bases and at J to 5 bases, leaving 10 bases not matched to a gene. Germline CDR1 is MNHEY and CDR2 is SMNVEV (reference sequence). The CDR3 DNA sequence: TGTGCCAGCGCCCCAGACAGGGGATGGTATGGCTACACCTTC. Encoded protein: CASAPDRGWYGYTF.

This clonotype was detected a few times. The rearrangement links TRBV20-1 to TRBJ1-2; D gene unclear. Deletions cut 4 bases from V and 4 bases from J, with 13 bases between. CDR1 DFQATT and CDR2 SNEGSKA come from the germline V gene (reference sequence). This CDR3 region has 13 residues. The CDR3 spells CSATEGPSYGYTF. The CDR3 nucleotides are TGCAGTGCTACTGAGGGCCCGTCCTATGGCTACACCTTC.

The chain recombines TRBV29-1 with TRBJ2-7; D is unclear. The J call may be wrong; the DNA end is better matched by TRBJ2-5. The CDR3 covers 16 residues. Germline values: CDR1 SQVTM, CDR2 ANQGSEA. The CDR3 region has the DNA TGCAGCGTTGAAGCGAGTAACGTTAGGGATAGAGAGACCCAGTACTTC. Protein sequence: CSVEASNVRDRETQYF.

The rearrangement links TRBV7-6 to TRBJ2-5; 9 bases match TRBD2. The CDR3 length is 19 residues. Germline loops: CDR1 SGHVS, CDR2 FNYEAQ. The V gene end was trimmed by 5 bases and the J gene end by 2 bases; junction bases not matched to a gene: 18. In DNA form, the CDR3 reads TGTGCCAGCAGCCCGCGGCTGGTAGCGGGGGTTTTGTATCAAGAGACCCAGTACTTC. Protein: CASSPRLVAGVLYQETQYF. Based on the CDR3 plus reference TRBV7-6 and TRBJ2-5, the full variable domain is GAGVSQSPRYKVTKRGQDVALRCDPISGHVSLYWYRQALGQGPEFLTYFNYEAQQDKSGLPNDRFSAERPEGSISTLTIQRTEQRDSAMYRCASSPRLVAGVLYQETQYFGPGTRLLVL.

CDR3 protein: CASSLSRGLAQSQETQYF. The CDR3 bases are TGTGCCAGCAGCTTATCAAGGGGACTAGCGCAATCCCAAGAGACCCAGTACTTC. This sequence joins TRBV7-9 and TRBJ2-5, with 10 positions matching TRBD2. V shed 2 bases, J shed 1 base, and the junction held 10 bases outside the gene matches. The CDR3 runs 18 residues. Germline values: CDR1 SEHNR, CDR2 FQNEAQ (reference sequence). Combining the CDR3 with reference TRBV7-9 and TRBJ2-5 gives the whole variable domain DTGVSQNPRHKITKRGQNVTFRCDPISEHNRLYWYRQTLGQGPEFLTYFQNEAQLEKSRLLSDRFSAERPKGSFSTLEIQRTEQGDSAMYLCASSLSRGLAQSQETQYFGPGTRLLVL.

V gene TRBV20-1 combines with J gene TRBJ2-1, with D perhaps given as TRBD1 or TRBD2 (6 bases each). In germline, CDR1 is DFQATT, CDR2 SNEGSKA (reference sequence). Between the trimmed V and J ends, which lost 3 bases and 4 bases, there was a span of 13 bases. The CDR3 is made up of 14 amino acids. The CDR3 DNA is TGCAGTGCTAGCGGGGGCGCGCGGTACAATGAGCAGTTCTTC. Translated: CSASGGARYNEQFF.

J is TRBJ2-1 and V is TRBV7-3; D is ambiguous. The CDR3 is made up of 14 amino acids. The V end was cut by 5 bases, the J end by 13 bases, with 21 bases between. Germline assignment: CDR1 SGHTA and CDR2 FQGTGA. CDR3 amino acids: CASSPSATKETQFF. DNA of the CDR3: TGTGCCAGCAGCCCATCGGCGACAAAAGAGACCCAGTTCTTC.

This clonotype turned up a few times. The chain is built from TRBV29-1 and TRBJ2-3; 10 bases are shared with TRBD1. The CDR3 runs 15 residues. The V gene's germline CDR1 is SQVTM and CDR2 ANQGSEA. Trimming took 6 bases from V and 0 from J; bases not matched to a gene: 6. This chain's CDR3 is CSVQRTGGSTDTQYF. In nucleotides, the CDR3 is TGCAGCGTCCAGCGGACAGGGGGTAGCACAGATACGCAGTATTTT.

The chain links TRBV27 to TRBJ2-5, with TRBD1 matching 8 bases. TRBJ2-7 explains the end of the DNA better; the J call may be wrong. Germline loops: CDR1 MNHEY, CDR2 SMNVEV (reference sequence). The CDR3 totals 15 residues. The CDR3 nucleotides are TGTGCCAGCAGTTTATCTGGACAGGGAAGATACGAGCAGTACTTC. Protein: CASSLSGQGRYEQYF.

Here the CDR3 reads CASSRLAAGTDTQYF. The CDR3 region has the DNA TGTGCCAGCAGTCGACTAGCGGCTGGCACAGATACGCAGTATTTT. V and J are TRBV2 and TRBJ2-3; TRBD2 matches at 9 bases. The CDR3 extends over 15 amino acids. Germline-derived CDR1 and CDR2 are SNHLY and FYNNEI. With 5 bases clipped from V and 1 base from J, the junction kept 4 bases outside the gene matches.

The chain carries TRBV18 and TRBJ2-1, with D possibly matching TRBD1 (5 bases). The CDR3 is 14 residues long. Trimming shortened V by 5 bases and J by 12 bases, and 20 bases separated the two germline ends. Germline V CDR1 and CDR2: KGHSH, LQKENI. The CDR3 spells CASSGAANNPGQFF. The CDR3 DNA follows: TGTGCCAGCTCAGGGGCGGCCAACAACCCGGGGCAGTTCTTC. The full variable domain, in which reference TRBV18 and TRBJ2-1 provide the parts outside the CDR3, is NAGVMQNPRHLVRRRGQEARLRCSPMKGHSHVYWYRQLPEEGLKFMVYLQKENIIDESGMPKERFSAEFPKEGPSILRIQQVVRGDSAAYFCASSGAANNPGQFFGPGTRLTVL.

CDR3 region: CASSLGGPHYGYTF. The DNA of the CDR3 is TGTGCCAGCAGTTTAGGGGGACCCCACTATGGCTACACCTTC. V and J are TRBV12-3 or TRBV12-4 and TRBJ1-2; D might be TRBD1 (5 bases). V lost 1 base and J 3 bases, leaving 9 bases between the germline ends. This CDR3 spans 14 amino acids.

This clonotype has just a few counts. The chain combines TRBV7-8 with TRBJ2-1; a weak D match, TRBD1 (6 bases). The CDR3 spans 16 residues. The germline V gene has CDR1 SGHVS and CDR2 FQNEAQ. With 5 bases removed from V and 2 bases from J, the gap between germline ends came to 16 bases. As DNA, the CDR3 is TGTGCCAGCAGCCACAGTAGGGGGTCGGCCTACAATGAGCAGTTCTTC. Translating it yields CASSHSRGSAYNEQFF.